This entry describes one T cell receptor beta chain. This clonotype was observed at least ten times. What this receptor recognizes is not known. Base qualities were left out, and no much larger clone turns up one base away. Every donor in the study was a healthy Caucasian. Using Miltenyi CD45RO+ enrichment and human naive T-cell isolation kits, memory (CD45RO+) and naive T cells were isolated from PBMC. The germline V gene (reference sequence) sets CDR1 to DFQATT and CDR2 to SNEGSKA. A distance of 7 bases separates the germline ends of V and J, which lose 0 bases and 5 bases respectively. Taken from cysteine to phenylalanine, the CDR3 has 12 residues. Left in the record is the CDR3 DNA by itself, 36 bases read in frame from the first base. The library came from 5' RACE. Sequenced on an Illumina HiSeq 2000. A universal primer binding site was introduced by template switching, and a unique molecular identifier was present in the final cDNA, enabling accurate counting of TCR cDNA molecules. Specific primers in the conserved constant-segment region were used to synthesize first-strand cDNA for the TCR alpha and beta chains. Each cDNA library was double barcoded, with a SMART-Mk sample barcode plus Illumina barcodes, to control for contamination. TruSeq adapter sequences along with Illumina sample barcodes were introduced in two successive PCR steps. Sequencing of the TCR alpha and beta cDNA libraries was done on the Illumina HiSeq platform using custom primers. Processing in the source paper ran as follows. Unique molecular identifiers were extracted from raw reads with MiGEC, and CDR3 positions were determined with MiXCR. Recombination models were inferred per individual with the repgenHMM and IGoR tools using an EM algorithm. The analysis of shared clonotypes was done with the tcR package in R, with sharing normalized by the product of cloneset sizes. Out-of-frame nonproductive sequences were analyzed to study raw recombination free of thymic and clonal selection effects. The public reads were reanalyzed by TCRdb: fastp trimming at Q25, MiXCR alignment, in-frame beta chains only. Rows with a matching CDR3 protein are joined into one entry that keeps the most common DNA and genes. TCRdb assigned the V and J calls; the authors' analysis was not used. The sample table lists some 96,000 distinct CDR3 sequences, roughly 6% of them with a count of one. Of the sample, less than 15% is held by the ten largest clones.

These data are taken from a study of identical twins (dated by TCRdb to 2016 to 2017). For the study in its entirety: To test whether fetal clonotypes persist, the study used deep sequencing on TCR alpha and beta repertoires from monozygotic twins, unrelated adults of various ages, and cord blood. To rule out contamination, replicate twin experiments were performed at different times with different library preparation protocols. Overall study results and their limits: The excess sharing between twins in beta out-of-frame sequences was weaker because fewer shared sequences reduced the signal-to-noise ratio. Zero-insertion analyses could be partly confounded by invariant T cells such as MAIT and iNKT, although diverse VJ usage argued against such confounding for most clonotypes. In monozygotic twins, recombination models systematically underestimated out-of-frame TCR alpha sharing, but the models matched the sharing seen between unrelated individuals. Compared with coincidental sharing between unrelated individuals, out-of-frame TCR alpha sequences shared between twins showed an excess of sequences with low generation probability. Fewer insertions were carried by abundant cord blood beta clonotypes; a weaker similar trend was observed in young adult naive repertoires, while no such trend was observed in memory repertoires. Because the same donors could not be followed over many years, conclusions were based on cross-sectional statistical analysis.

The rearrangement combines TRBV20-1 with TRBJ1-1; no confident D gene assignment can be made. The sequence derives from a woman between 50 and 59 years old in good health. The sequenced material came from memory T cells sorted from blood. This specimen's cell subset or site label, per the study, means: CD45RO+ enriched T cells. The base sequence is TGCAGTGCTAGAGATCAACCGACTGAAGCTTTCTTT. Its amino acids are CSARDQPTEAFF.